One and the same sample provided the 25 T cell receptor beta chains below, sequenced in a study of regulatory T cells in long-lasting Graves disease. Arm-PCR of CDR3 regions and iRepertoire HTBI primers were used to build TCR beta libraries. TCRdb passed the multiplex PCR reads through MiXCR, listing each CDR3 protein once. The sample includes hundreds of thousands of distinct CDR3 sequences, 15% to 19% seen only once; the top ten take 22%. Described time point: newly diagnosed GD, antithyroid drugs for less than 3 months. With RNA extracted from PBMCs as input, the TCR library was made. Sequenced here: peripheral blood mononuclear cells (PBMCs), sampled at new diagnosis, from a patient treated with antithyroid drugs. The receptors originated from a female donor with Graves disease.

The chain joins TRBV7-9 to TRBJ2-3; D may correspond to TRBD1 or TRBD2 (5 bases each). The CDR3 sequence is 15 residues long. CDR1 is SEHNR and CDR2 is FQNEAQ in the germline V gene (reference sequence). The V gene lost 2 bases and the J gene lost 0 bases, with 9 bases spanning the gap. CDR3 DNA sequence: TGTGCCAGCAGCTTAACCCGGGACAGCACAGATACGCAGTATTTT. Translated, it gives CASSLTRDSTDTQYF.

This clonotype was counted ten times or more. The V gene is TRBV20-1, the J gene TRBJ1-1; 9 bases are a match to TRBD1. Germline lookup yields CDR1 DFQATT and CDR2 SNEGSKA (reference sequence). The V gene end was trimmed by 5 bases and the J gene end by 5 bases; junction bases not matched to a gene: 12. The CDR3 sequence is 15 residues long. CDR3 protein: CSAHTGGKRRTEAFF. CDR3 sequence (DNA): TGCAGTGCTCATACAGGGGGCAAAAGGAGGACTGAAGCTTTCTTT.

This clonotype occurred many times. The V and J genes are TRBV3-1 and TRBJ2-7; 11 nucleotides match TRBD1. This CDR3 contains 12 residues. Germline V lookup: CDR1 LGHDT, CDR2 YNNKEL (reference sequence). Trimming took 9 bases from V and 7 from J; bases not matched to a gene: 5. CDR3 sequence (DNA): TGTGCCAGTGGACAGGGGGCGCGTGAGCAGTACTTC. Its protein is CASGQGAREQYF.

With regard to this clonotype: Given a far larger clone just one base away, this is likely a sequencing read error. The gene calls are TRBV7-2 and TRBJ2-7; perhaps D is TRBD1 or TRBD2 (5 bases each). Deletions cut 7 bases from V and 7 bases from J, with 26 bases between. There are 16 residues in the CDR3. Germline lookup yields CDR1 SGHTA and CDR2 FQGNSA. The CDR3 region has the DNA TGTGCCAGCACCCCGCCAGGGAGTCCAAGATGGAATGAGCAGTACTTC. The encoded protein is CASTPPGSPRWNEQYF. The full variable domain, completed using reference TRBV7-2 and TRBJ2-7, is GAGVSQSPSNKVTEKGKDVELRCDPISGHTALYWYRQSLGQGLEFLIYFQGNSAPDKSGLPSDRFSAERTGGSVSTLTIQRTQQEDSAVYLCASTPPGSPRWNEQYFGPGTRLTVT.

This clonotype was counted at least ten times. J is TRBJ1-5 and V is TRBV6-1; no definite D call. Germline V gene data show CDR1 as MNHNS and CDR2 as SASEGT. This CDR3 region has 13 residues. V lost 4 bases to trimming and J lost 2 bases, with 6 bases between them. The CDR3 DNA follows: TGTGCCAGCAGTGTTGGGGGCAATCAGCCCCAGCATTTT. Amino acids: CASSVGGNQPQHF.

There are many counts of this clonotype. The chain is built from TRBV15 and TRBJ2-3; the D gene is possibly TRBD2 (5 bases). Trimming removed 0 bases at V and 0 bases at J, with 19 bases between. CDR1 is LNHNV and CDR2 is YYDKDF in the germline V gene (reference sequence). The CDR3 sequence is 19 residues long. The CDR3 DNA is TGTGCCACCAGCAGAGATGAGCCAGGAGGCGAAACTAGCACAGATACGCAGTATTTT. Translating it yields CATSRDEPGGETSTDTQYF.

V and J are TRBV20-1 and TRBJ1-4; maybe TRBD1 (5 bases). This CDR3 is 11 amino acids long. The germline CDR1 and CDR2 sequences are DFQATT and SNEGSKA (reference sequence). The ends were cut back, 6 bases at V and 8 bases at J, with 10 bases in the middle. DNA for the CDR3: TGCAGTGCGGGGGTGGGGGAAAAACTGTTTTTT. It specifies CSAGVGEKLFF.

This clonotype was detected many times. This rearrangement joins TRBV20-1 to TRBJ2-7, with a tentative D call TRBD2 (6 bases). CDR1 is DFQATT, CDR2 SNEGSKA, per germline (reference sequence). This CDR3 is 12 amino acids long. The V end was cut by 3 bases, the J end by 1 base, with 7 bases between. CDR3 coding DNA: TGCAGTGCTAGTCGGGAGTCCTACGAGCAGTACTTC. It is translated as CSASRESYEQYF.

This clonotype was counted once. A single base separates this from a much larger clone, so it may be a read error. This chain connects TRBV9 to TRBJ1-2; maybe TRBD1 (5 bases). CDR3 size: 14 residues. Between the trimmed V and J ends, which lost 2 bases and 5 bases, there was a span of 13 bases. Per germline, CDR1 SGDLS and CDR2 YYNGEE. This CDR3 reads CASSVGAGPYGYTF. The DNA of the CDR3 is TGTGCCAGCAGCGTTGGGGCAGGACCGTATGGCTACACCTTC.

This clonotype was detected ten times or more. This chain joins TRBV20-1 and TRBJ2-1, with 14 positions matching TRBD2. The V gene's germline CDR1 is DFQATT and CDR2 SNEGSKA (reference sequence). This CDR3 spans 19 amino acids. Trimming took 1 base from V and 4 from J; bases not matched to a gene: 12. The CDR3: CSARVSGPGTSGGYNEQFF. In nucleotides, the CDR3 is TGCAGTGCTAGAGTCTCAGGTCCCGGGACTAGCGGGGGTTACAATGAGCAGTTCTTC.

Ten or more counts support this clonotype. The J gene is TRBJ2-5, the V gene TRBV25-1, with D hard to call. In germline, CDR1 is MGHDK, CDR2 SYGVNS. The CDR3 consists of 14 residues. The CDR3 nucleotides are TGTCCGGTTGAAGAAGGAGTAAGGAAAGAGACCCAGTACTTC. It is translated as CPVEEGVRKETQYF.

This clonotype was counted at least ten times. V is TRBV3-1 and J is TRBJ1-1, with D possibly TRBD1 on 5 matching bases. There are 13 residues in the CDR3. Trimming pared 0 bases from V and 10 bases from J, leaving 12 bases between. Germline CDR1 LGHDT, CDR2 YNNKEL (reference sequence). The CDR3 loop reads CASSQDPGAAAFF. The CDR3 nucleotides read TGTGCCAGCAGCCAAGATCCTGGGGCCGCAGCTTTCTTT. Full variable domain (rest looked up from reference TRBV3-1 and TRBJ1-1): DTAVSQTPKYLVTQMGNDKSIKCEQNLGHDTMYWYKQDSKKFLKIMFSYNNKELIINETVPNRFSPKSPDKAHLNLHINSLELGDSAVYFCASSQDPGAAAFFGQGTRLTVV.

A remark on this clonotype: One junction end does not reproduce the germline sequence, and a read error may be involved. The chain carries TRBV2 and TRBJ1-1; D possibly corresponds to TRBD1 (6 bases). This CDR3 has 10 residues. Germline V gives CDR1 SNHLY, CDR2 FYNNEI. The CDR3 sequence: CASSDGGQEF. The CDR3 DNA reads as TGTGCCAGCAGTGATGGGGGACAAGAGTTT.

This clonotype was found many times. The J gene is TRBJ2-2, the V gene TRBV2; no clear D. The CDR3 runs to 14 residues. Trimming removed 8 bases at V and 0 bases at J, with 10 bases between. Per germline, CDR1 SNHLY and CDR2 FYNNEI. CDR3 nucleotides: TGTGCCAGCCTCGAGTTGCCGAACACCGGGGAGCTGTTTTTT. Translated, it gives CASLELPNTGELFF. The full variable domain, in which reference TRBV2 and TRBJ2-2 provide the parts outside the CDR3, is EPEVTQTPSHQVTQMGQEVILRCVPISNHLYFYWYRQILGQKVEFLVSFYNNEISEKSEIFDDQFSVERPDGSNFTLKIRSTKLEDSAMYFCASLELPNTGELFFGEGSRLTVL.

In this sample, this clonotype turned up many times. The chain employs TRBV4-3 and TRBJ1-1; no clear D gene. Trimming removed 0 bases from V and 7 bases from J, with 9 bases in between. There are 13 residues in the CDR3. From germline, CDR1 is LGHNA and CDR2 YSLEER. The CDR3 DNA sequence: TGCGCCAGCAGCCAAGATTCGGGATTTGAAGCTTTCTTT. This sequence encodes CASSQDSGFEAFF.

This clonotype was seen ten or more times. The chain couples TRBV4-1 to TRBJ2-5; D gene unclear. CDR3 length equals 13 residues. In germline, CDR1 is MGHRA, CDR2 YSYEKL. V was clipped by 2 bases and J by 5 bases, with 9 bases between them. The CDR3 protein is CASSQRVGETQYF. CDR3 coding DNA: TGCGCCAGCAGCCAAAGGGTAGGGGAGACCCAGTACTTC.

This clonotype was observed at least ten times. The chain has TRBV12-3 or TRBV12-4 and TRBJ1-5, with D uncertain. The CDR3 has 15 amino acids. V dropped 3 bases and J dropped 0 bases, with 9 bases sitting between them. Here the CDR3 DNA reads TGTGCCAGCAGTTTTCGGAAGGGTAGCAATCAGCCCCAGCATTTT. Its protein product is CASSFRKGSNQPQHF.

Comment on this clonotype: One end of the junction is discordant with germline, which a read error may explain. This chain joins TRBV10-1 and TRBJ2-1; 14 nucleotides match TRBD2. Germline assignment: CDR1 WNHNN and CDR2 SYGVQD (reference sequence). This CDR3 is 15 amino acids long. In DNA, the CDR3 is TGCGCCAGCAAACCGGGACTAGCGGGAGACAATGAGCAGCTCTTC. Translation: CASKPGLAGDNEQLF.

At least ten counts were recorded for this clonotype. The chain carries TRBV20-1 and TRBJ1-2, with D uncertain. Germline values: CDR1 DFQATT, CDR2 SNEGSKA (reference sequence). The CDR3 contains 12 residues. V was shortened by 4 bases and J by 8 bases, with 14 bases between the two germline ends. This chain's CDR3 is CSAMALARGYTF. The CDR3 DNA follows: TGCAGTGCTATGGCGTTAGCGAGGGGCTACACCTTC.

This clonotype was recorded many times. The gene calls are TRBV7-9 and TRBJ2-5; tentatively, D is TRBD2 (6 bases). The CDR3 is 14 residues long. Germline values: CDR1 SEHNR, CDR2 FQNEAQ (reference sequence). V was pared by 5 bases and J by 2 bases, with 12 bases between. CDR3 bases: TGTGCCAGCAGCCTTCTGGGGGGACAAGAGACCCAGTACTTC. It yields the protein CASSLLGGQETQYF.

This clonotype occurred a few times. The chain couples TRBV19 to TRBJ2-4; 11 bases agree with TRBD2. This CDR3 contains 15 residues. The V segment lost 5 bases and the J segment 6 bases; nucleotides outside the gene matches: 6. CDR1 is LNHDA, CDR2 SQIVND, per germline (reference sequence). The DNA for the CDR3 is TGTGCCAGTAGTCGACTAGCGGGGTTTGTAAACATTCAGTACTTC. Amino acid sequence: CASSRLAGFVNIQYF.

This clonotype was counted at least ten times. The genes are TRBV12-3 or TRBV12-4 and TRBJ1-1; 9 positions match TRBD1. V dropped 6 bases and J dropped 3; count of bases not matched to a gene: 5. The CDR3 covers 14 residues. The CDR3 region is CASSPGQGHTEAFF. Here the CDR3 DNA reads TGTGCCAGCAGCCCTGGACAGGGGCACACTGAAGCTTTCTTT.

With regard to this clonotype: A much more abundant neighbour one base away suggests this may be a read error. This chain links TRBV20-1 with TRBJ1-1; tentatively, D is TRBD1 (5 bases). The V gene's germline CDR1 is DFQATT and CDR2 SNEGSKA (reference sequence). This CDR3 region has 17 residues. Trimming removed 1 base at V and 0 bases at J, with 18 bases between. Here the CDR3 DNA reads TGCAGTGCTAGAGTCGGGGGAGGGGATTTTATGAACACTGAAGCTTTCTTT. It specifies CSARVGGGDFMNTEAFF.

This clonotype has ten or more counts. This chain joins TRBV2 and TRBJ2-1, with D uncertain. The CDR3 is made up of 11 amino acids. Trimming took 6 bases from V and 8 from J, leaving 8 bases between them. Germline-derived CDR1 and CDR2 are SNHLY and FYNNEI. The CDR3 DNA is TGTGCCAGCAGGACGATGGATGAGCAGTTCTTC. This sequence encodes CASRTMDEQFF.

This clonotype showed up many times. The genes are TRBV6-2 or TRBV6-3 and TRBJ2-3; 7 nucleotides line up with TRBD2. CDR3 size: 16 residues. Looked up from germline, CDR1 is MNHEY and CDR2 is SVGEGT. Unmatched junction bases numbered 15, after V lost 8 bases and J lost 4 bases. Written as DNA, the CDR3 is TGTGCCAGCGGACCTAGATGGGCTAGCGGTGCAGATACGCAGTATTTT. Its protein is CASGPRWASGADTQYF.